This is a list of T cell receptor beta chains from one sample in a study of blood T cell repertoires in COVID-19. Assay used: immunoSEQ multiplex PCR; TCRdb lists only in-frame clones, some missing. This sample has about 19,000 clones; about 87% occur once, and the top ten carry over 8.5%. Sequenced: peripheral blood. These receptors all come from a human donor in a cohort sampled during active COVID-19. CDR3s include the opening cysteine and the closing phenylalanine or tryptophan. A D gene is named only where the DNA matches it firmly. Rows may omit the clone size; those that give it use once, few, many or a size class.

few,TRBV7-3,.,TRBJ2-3,TGTGCCAGCAGCTTACCCGAGACAGATACGCAGTATTTT,CASSLPETDTQYF
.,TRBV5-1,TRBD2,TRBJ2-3,TGCGCCAGCAGCTTGGTAGCGGGAGCCCTGGATACGCAGTATTTT,CASSLVAGALDTQYF
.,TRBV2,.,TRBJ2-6,TGTGCCAGCAGGGCGGAGGCAGTTTCTGGGGCCAACGTCCTGACTTTC,CASRAEAVSGANVLTF
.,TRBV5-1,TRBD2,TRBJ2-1,TGCGCCAGCAGACAGGGACTAGCGGGAGGAGGGGAGCAGTTCTTC,CASRQGLAGGGEQFF
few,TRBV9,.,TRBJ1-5,TGTGCCAGCAGCGCGACAGCTAGTAGCAATCAGCCCCAGCATTTT,CASSATASSNQPQHF
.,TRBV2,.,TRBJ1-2,TGTGCCAGCAGTGGTGGGGGGAGGTATGGCTACACCTTC,CASSGGGRYGYTF
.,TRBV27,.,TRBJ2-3,TGTGCCAGCAGTTTAATGATGACTAGCACAGATACGCAGTATTTT,CASSLMMTSTDTQYF
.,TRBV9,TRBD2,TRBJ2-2,TGTGCCAGCAGCGTAGGGGCGAGCGGGGGGAACATTAGGGAGCTGTTTTTT,CASSVGASGGNIRELFF
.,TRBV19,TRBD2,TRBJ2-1,TGTGCCAGTAGTATAGGAGGTAGCGGGATTGGGAATGAGCAGTTCTTC,CASSIGGSGIGNEQFF
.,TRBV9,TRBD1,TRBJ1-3,TGTGCCAGCAGCGTCCAAGCAGGGACAGAGGGAAACACCATATATTTT,CASSVQAGTEGNTIYF
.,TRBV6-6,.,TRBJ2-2,TGTGCCAGCAGACGGGGAAGCGGCACCGGGGAGCTGTTTTTT,CASRRGSGTGELFF
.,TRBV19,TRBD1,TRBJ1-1,TGTGCCAGTAGTATCATTCGGTCGAGGGGGCTTATGAACACTGAAGCTTTCTTT,CASSIIRSRGLMNTEAFF
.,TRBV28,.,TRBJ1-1,TGTGCCATAGATAGGGGGGGGTTGAACACTGAAGCTTTCTTT,CAIDRGGLNTEAFF
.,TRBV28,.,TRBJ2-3,TGTGCCAGCAGTTTAGCCCAGGGCACAGATACGCAGTATTTT,CASSLAQGTDTQYF
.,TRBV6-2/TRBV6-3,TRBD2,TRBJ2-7,TGTGCCAGCAGCCTCGGGACTAGCGGGATGAACCACGAGCAGTACTTC,CASSLGTSGMNHEQYF
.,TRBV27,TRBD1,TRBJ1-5,TGTGCCAGCAGTTTATCGACAGGGTCCAACCAGCCCCAGCATTTT,CASSLSTGSNQPQHF
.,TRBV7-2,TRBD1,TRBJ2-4,TGTGCCAGCAGCCCACAGGGGATTCTAGCCAAAAACATTCAGTACTTC,CASSPQGILAKNIQYF